A single sample is the source of the 17 T cell receptor beta chains below, sequenced in a study of sequential checkpoint blockade in melanoma. Treatment defined: randomized to nivolumab then ipilimumab (arm A) or the reverse (arm B). The data were produced by immunoSEQ multiplex PCR, yet TCRdb's version contains in-frame clones alone and is incomplete. Here the sample spans about 40,000 clones, 70% to 90% being singletons. The sample here was CD8+ T cells sorted from blood (inferred from file names), taken from a patient given nivolumab and ipilimumab in sequence. The receptor set was obtained from a human donor with melanoma.

Relative to its sample, this clone is medium-sized. The rearrangement joins TRBV28 to TRBJ1-1; no reliable D call. Germline-derived CDR1 and CDR2 are MDHEN and SYDVKM. V was pared by 4 bases and J by 3 bases, with 18 bases between. The CDR3 spans 16 residues. In DNA form, the CDR3 reads TGTGCCAGCAGTTCTATCCTAGCCTTGTTGGACACTGAAGCTTTCTTT. This encodes CASSSILALLDTEAFF.

This clone was seen only once. The chain couples TRBV6-1 to TRBJ2-1; D gene ambiguous. This CDR3 region has 12 residues. Germline V gene lookup returns CDR1 MNHNS and CDR2 SASEGT. Trimming removed 2 bases at V and 3 bases at J, with 2 bases between. CDR3 coding DNA: TGTGCCAGCAGTGAACTCTACAATGAGCAGTTCTTC. It encodes CASSELYNEQFF.

The rearrangement joins TRBV5-4 to TRBJ2-3; TRBD1 might be the D (5 bases). The germline gives CDR1 SGHNT, CDR2 YYREEE (reference sequence). V shed 1 base and J shed 4 bases, with 7 bases lying between them. This CDR3 region has 13 residues. The CDR3 here is CASSLRGPDTQYF. DNA of the CDR3: TGTGCCAGCAGCTTGAGGGGCCCAGATACGCAGTATTTT.

This clone appeared once. The J gene is TRBJ1-1, the V gene TRBV27; no definite D call. Germline V gene sequence: CDR1 MNHEY, CDR2 SMNVEV (reference sequence). V was clipped by 0 bases and J by 4 bases, with 12 bases between them. The CDR3 extends over 15 amino acids. The CDR3 nucleotides are TGTGCCAGCAGTTTATCGTCAGGTAAGGCCACTGAAGCTTTCTTT. It specifies CASSLSSGKATEAFF.

This rearrangement joins TRBV5-6 to TRBJ1-3; TRBD1 might be the D (6 bases). Trimming removed 3 bases from V and 2 bases from J, with 15 bases in between. From germline, CDR1 is SGHDT and CDR2 YYEEEE. The CDR3 spans 16 residues. This CDR3 reads CASSWGTKAPGNTIYF. CDR3 DNA sequence: TGTGCCAGCAGCTGGGGGACAAAGGCACCTGGAAACACCATATATTTT. Drawing the rest from reference TRBV5-6 and TRBJ1-3, the complete variable domain is DAGVTQSPTHLIKTRGQQVTLRCSPKSGHDTVSWYQQALGQGPQFIFQYYEEEERQRGNFPDRFSGHQFPNYSSELNVNALLLGDSALYLCASSWGTKAPGNTIYFGEGSWLTVV.

V usage is TRBV5-8 and J usage is TRBJ2-7; D remains unclear. CDR3 length: 12 residues. Germline loops: CDR1 SGHTS, CDR2 YDEGEE. Trimming took off 5 bases at V and 1 base at J, with 7 bases between the two ends. CDR3 nucleotide sequence: TGTGCCAGCAGACTACAATCCTACGAGCAGTACGTC. Protein: CASRLQSYEQYV.

The rearrangement uses TRBV6-5 and TRBJ1-2, with 7 bases fitting TRBD1. The CDR3 runs to 13 residues. Germline CDR1 is MNHEY and CDR2 is SVGAGI. The V and J ends lost 6 bases and 5 bases, in that order; junction bases with no gene match: 6. The CDR3 reads CASSSTGLYGYTF. CDR3 DNA sequence: TGTGCCAGCAGCTCGACAGGGTTGTATGGCTACACCTTC.

The chain uses TRBV28 and TRBJ2-7; maybe TRBD1 (6 bases). The V and J ends lost 2 bases and 1 base respectively, with 9 bases between them. This CDR3 is 14 amino acids long. Germline V gene lookup returns CDR1 MDHEN and CDR2 SYDVKM. The CDR3 DNA follows: TGTGCCAGCAGTTTAAGGGGGAAGTCCTACGAGCAGTACTTC. Its protein product is CASSLRGKSYEQYF.

The chain couples TRBV5-1 to TRBJ2-7, with 8 bases lining up with TRBD1. The germline gives CDR1 SGHRS, CDR2 YFSETQ. CDR3 length: 14 residues. The J segment lost 5 bases and the V segment lost 3 bases, leaving 7 bases of the junction unmatched. The chain's CDR3 is CASSWIGQGNEQYF. In DNA form, the CDR3 reads TGCGCCAGCAGCTGGATAGGACAGGGTAACGAGCAGTACTTC.

The V call is TRBV2, the J call TRBJ2-7, with 9 bases fitting TRBD2. The junction had 10 bases not matched to a gene; V was cut back by 1 base and J by 0 bases. Looked up from germline, CDR1 is SNHLY and CDR2 is FYNNEI. The CDR3 extends over 18 amino acids. The CDR3 spells CASSEVGGASGISYEQYF. The CDR3 coding sequence is TGTGCCAGCAGTGAAGTTGGAGGGGCTAGCGGGATCTCCTACGAGCAGTACTTC.

The CDR3 DNA is TGTGCCAGCAGTTTGCTGCGGTATACCTACGAGCAGTACTTC. Translated, it gives CASSLLRYTYEQYF. This chain joins TRBV27 and TRBJ2-7; D unresolved. V was pared by 3 bases and J by 2 bases, with 11 bases between. This CDR3 is built from 14 residues. Germline CDR1 and CDR2: MNHEY and SMNVEV (reference sequence).

In its sample, this clone was seen once. V gene TRBV15 combines with J gene TRBJ2-6; 8 bases are a match to TRBD2. Germline-derived CDR1 and CDR2 are LNHNV and YYDKDF (reference sequence). With 5 bases clipped from V and 1 base from J, the junction kept 4 bases outside the gene matches. The CDR3 totals 16 residues. CDR3 loop: CATSPGGGSGANVLTF. The CDR3 DNA reads TGTGCCACCAGCCCCGGGGGGGGATCTGGGGCCAACGTCCTGACTTTC.

The CDR3 is CASSAGAGGDGELFF. Here the CDR3 DNA reads TGTGCCAGCAGTGCGGGAGCGGGAGGTGACGGGGAGCTGTTTTTT. V gene TRBV6-4 combines with J gene TRBJ2-2; 9 bases match TRBD2. This CDR3 is 15 amino acids long. V dropped 4 bases and J dropped 7; count of bases not matched to a gene: 7. CDR1 is MRHNA and CDR2 is SNTAGT in the germline V gene.

The V and J genes are TRBV9 and TRBJ2-2; possible D gene TRBD1, 5 bases. Germline loops: CDR1 SGDLS, CDR2 YYNGEE. Deletions cut 0 bases from V and 0 bases from J, with 9 bases between. CDR3 length: 16 amino acids. The CDR3 is CASSVVYRPNTGELFF. Written as DNA, the CDR3 is TGTGCCAGCAGCGTAGTGTACAGGCCGAACACCGGGGAGCTGTTTTTT.

Written as DNA, the CDR3 is TGTGCCAGCAGTTCACTAGCGGGAGGGAGGAGGATTACGGACAATGAGCAGTTCTTC. Amino acid sequence: CASSSLAGGRRITDNEQFF. This sequence joins TRBV7-6 and TRBJ2-1; 13 bases line up with TRBD2. There are 19 residues in the CDR3. Trimming cost V 6 bases and J 5 bases; bases outside gene matches: 16. Germline-derived CDR1 and CDR2 are SGHVS and FNYEAQ.

The table lists this clone with a count of one. The chain recombines TRBV7-2 with TRBJ2-5; the match to TRBD2 covers 12 bases. The tail of the sequence fits TRBJ2-7 better, so the J call may be wrong. CDR1 and CDR2 from the germline V gene are SGHTA and FQGNSA. The CDR3 is made up of 16 amino acids. CDR3 sequence reads: CASSLPLAGGSYEQYF. CDR3 coding DNA: TGTGCCAGCAGCTTGCCACTAGCGGGGGGATCCTACGAGCAGTACTTC.

V and J are TRBV30 and TRBJ1-6; D is perhaps TRBD1 (5 bases). Germline loops: CDR1 GTSNPN, CDR2 SVGIG (reference sequence). The CDR3 is 12 residues long. Between the trimmed V and J ends, which lost 6 bases and 9 bases, there was a span of 12 bases. The CDR3, as DNA: TGTGCCTGTGGTCAGGGTACTTCACCCCTCCACTTT. It encodes CACGQGTSPLHF.